These 10 T cell receptor beta chains originate from one sample sequenced in a study of blood T cell repertoires in COVID-19. Only in-frame clones appear in the TCRdb table, and some are missing; sequencing was by immunoSEQ multiplex PCR. The sample lists some 67,000 clones, 88% occurring once. Sequenced material: peripheral blood. The receptors were sampled from a woman aged 60 to 75 with acute or convalescent COVID-19.

This clone was seen a single time. The rearrangement uses TRBV28 and TRBJ1-2, with D uncertain. The V gene lost 2 bases and the J gene lost 2 bases, with 6 bases spanning the gap. CDR1 is MDHEN, CDR2 SYDVKM, per germline. The CDR3 has 13 residues. The CDR3: CASSLSGNYGYTF. CDR3 coding DNA: TGTGCCAGCAGTTTAAGCGGGAACTATGGCTACACCTTC.

The chain uses TRBV5-1 and TRBJ2-1, with a tentative D call TRBD2 (6 bases). This CDR3 has 16 amino acids. The V gene lost 4 bases and the J gene lost 7 bases, with 21 bases spanning the gap. Germline values: CDR1 SGHRS, CDR2 YFSETQ. The CDR3 loop reads CASSKAGLGGRNEQFF. The CDR3 DNA sequence: TGCGCCAGCAGCAAGGCGGGACTGGGGGGTCGGAATGAGCAGTTCTTC.

The genes are TRBV20-1 and TRBJ1-5; 7 bases are shared with TRBD1. Trimming removed 3 bases from V and 5 bases from J; junction bases left unmatched: 4. CDR3 size: 13 residues. Germline loops: CDR1 DFQATT, CDR2 SNEGSKA (reference sequence). The CDR3 protein is CSASKGADQPQHF. CDR3 sequence (DNA): TGCAGTGCTAGTAAGGGGGCGGATCAGCCCCAGCATTTT.

The V call is TRBV9, the J call TRBJ1-6, with TRBD1 as a possible D gene (5 bases). This CDR3 region has 15 residues. The ends were cut back, 0 bases at V and 7 bases at J, with 11 bases in the middle. Germline V lookup: CDR1 SGDLS, CDR2 YYNGEE. The DNA for the CDR3 is TGTGCCAGCAGCGTAGACCGGACACTGAATTCACCCCTCCACTTT. It is translated as CASSVDRTLNSPLHF.

The V call is TRBV5-1, the J call TRBJ1-2, with D perhaps TRBD1 (6 bases). V was pared by 1 base and J by 1 base, with 14 bases between. There are 16 residues in the CDR3. Per germline, CDR1 SGHRS and CDR2 YFSETQ. The CDR3 bases are TGCGCCAGCAGCTTGCCCCCGGACAGTATTAACTATGGCTACACCTTC. It yields the protein CASSLPPDSINYGYTF. Filled out from reference TRBV5-1 and TRBJ1-2, the complete variable domain reads KAGVTQTPRYLIKTRGQQVTLSCSPISGHRSVSWYQQTPGQGLQFLFEYFSETQRNKGNFPGRFSGRQFSNSRSEMNVSTLELGDSALYLCASSLPPDSINYGYTFGSGTRLTVV.

The chain links TRBV18 to TRBJ1-3; 8 bases are a match to TRBD1. The V gene end was trimmed by 5 bases and the J gene end by 0 bases; junction bases not matched to a gene: 12. Germline V lookup: CDR1 KGHSH, CDR2 LQKENI. The CDR3 sequence is 18 residues long. CDR3 bases: TGTGCCAGCTCATCCGCGGACAGGGCCCGCTTCTCTGGAAACACCATATATTTT. It is translated as CASSSADRARFSGNTIYF.

The chain has TRBV20-1 and TRBJ1-3; TRBD1 agrees at 7 bases. Trimming took 3 bases from V and 1 from J; bases not matched to a gene: 18. The CDR3 extends over 19 amino acids. Germline V gene sequence: CDR1 DFQATT, CDR2 SNEGSKA (reference sequence). CDR3 residues: CSASPGAVRGRGSGNTIYF. CDR3 coding DNA: TGCAGTGCTAGTCCGGGGGCCGTAAGGGGGCGCGGGTCTGGAAACACCATATATTTT.

The chain joins TRBV10-3 to TRBJ2-5, with D possibly TRBD2 on 7 matching bases. There are 16 residues in the CDR3. CDR1 is ENHRY and CDR2 is SYGVKD in the germline V gene. V dropped 2 bases and J dropped 4 bases, with 17 bases sitting between them. CDR3: CAISEPRGGGVETQYF. CDR3 coding DNA: TGTGCCATCAGTGAGCCGAGGGGCGGGGGCGTAGAGACCCAGTACTTC.

V usage is TRBV6-2 or TRBV6-3 and J usage is TRBJ2-5; maybe TRBD2 (6 bases). The V end lost 5 bases, the J end lost 5 bases, and 15 bases lay between the germline ends. Germline values: CDR1 MNHEY, CDR2 SVGEGT. This CDR3 has 14 amino acids. The CDR3 DNA reads TGTGCCAGCAGTCGGGACTCCTTCGGGGAGACCCAGTACTTC. Amino acid sequence: CASSRDSFGETQYF.

The chain uses TRBV6-2 or TRBV6-3 and TRBJ1-4; D may be TRBD1 (5 bases). The CDR3 totals 14 residues. The V gene's germline CDR1 is MNHEY and CDR2 SVGEGT. V was cut by 5 bases and J by 3 bases, with 10 bases left in between. CDR3 loop: CASSQDTANEKLFF. In DNA form, the CDR3 reads TGTGCCAGCAGTCAGGACACGGCTAATGAAAAACTGTTTTTT.